There are many counts of the clone carrying this TCR beta chain. Its matching antigen is unknown. The sample is drawn from a study of T-cell reconstitution after alpha-beta-depleted transplantation in children. Study-wide points: Where alpha-beta T cells came from about two months after transplant was reportedly several hundred expanded graft clones.

Unique molecular identifiers were incorporated when the TCRbeta library was constructed. TCRdb re-analysed the PCR reads in MiXCR, keeping a single row per CDR3 protein. The table has 120,000 to 150,000 distinct CDR3 sequences, more than 8% seen once. Germline V lookup: CDR1 KGHSH, CDR2 LQKENI. The ends lost 5 bases at V and 3 bases at J; junction bases unmatched: 18. CDR3 length: 18 amino acids. The source was PBMCs, mostly from graft donor cells, collected 180 days after TCRalphabeta/CD19-depleted stem cell transplant. The sequence was collected from a female patient aged 2-15 years who had a stem cell transplant for congenital amegakaryocytic thrombocytopenia, so the T cells may come from the graft donor. The chain carries TRBV18 and TRBJ2-7, with 8 bases aligning to TRBD1. The CDR3 bases are TGTGCCAGCTCATTAGGACAGGGAAGTTACCCTACGTACTACGAGCAGTACTTC. Translation: CASSLGQGSYPTYYEQYF.